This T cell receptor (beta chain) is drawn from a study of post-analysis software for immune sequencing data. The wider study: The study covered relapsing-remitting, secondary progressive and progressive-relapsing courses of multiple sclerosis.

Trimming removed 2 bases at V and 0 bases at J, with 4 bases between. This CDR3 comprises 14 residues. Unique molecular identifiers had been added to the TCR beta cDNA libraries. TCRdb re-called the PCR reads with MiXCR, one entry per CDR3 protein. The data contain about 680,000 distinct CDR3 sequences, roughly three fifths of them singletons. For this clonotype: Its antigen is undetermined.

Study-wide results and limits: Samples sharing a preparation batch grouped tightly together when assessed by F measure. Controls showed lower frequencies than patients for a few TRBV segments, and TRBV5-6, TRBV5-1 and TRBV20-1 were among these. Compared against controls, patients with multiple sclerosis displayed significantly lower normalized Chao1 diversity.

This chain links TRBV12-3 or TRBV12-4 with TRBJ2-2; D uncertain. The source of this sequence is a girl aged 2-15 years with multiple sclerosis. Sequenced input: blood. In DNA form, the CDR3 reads TGTGCCAGCAGTTTAAACGCGAACACCGGGGAGCTGTTTTTT. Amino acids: CASSLNANTGELFF.